This entry lists 21 T cell receptor beta chains sequenced from one sample in a study of blood T cell repertoires in COVID-19. Sequenced by immunoSEQ multiplex PCR; TCRdb stores in-frame clones only, minus some. The profile covers around 400,000 clones, with roughly 84% appearing a single time and 1.4% taken by the ten largest. What was sequenced was PBMCs or T cells enriched from blood (not recorded which). These receptors originate from a woman between 18 and 29 years old who had been exposed to COVID-19.

This sequence joins TRBV5-1 and TRBJ2-1, with 13 nucleotides matching TRBD2. V shed 8 bases, J shed 6 bases, and the junction held 5 bases outside the gene matches. CDR3 length: 14 residues. Germline CDR1 reads SGHRS; CDR2 reads YFSETQ. For the CDR3, the DNA is TGCGCCAGTGCGGGACTAGCGGGGTCCAATGAGCAGTTCTTC. Translating gives CASAGLAGSNEQFF.

CDR3 DNA sequence: TGCAGTGCTAGTTCGACTGGGACAGTCTACAATGAGCAGTTCTTC. It codes for CSASSTGTVYNEQFF. The chain couples TRBV20-1 to TRBJ2-1; TRBD1 matches at 7 bases. V lost 3 bases and J lost 3; bases outside the gene matches: 8. Per germline, CDR1 DFQATT and CDR2 SNEGSKA (reference sequence). This CDR3 comprises 15 residues.

This rearrangement joins TRBV18 to TRBJ2-7; 7 positions agree with TRBD1. This CDR3 comprises 13 residues. V was pared by 6 bases and J by 5 bases, with 7 bases of the junction left unmatched. CDR1 and CDR2 from the germline V gene are KGHSH and LQKENI. CDR3 residues: CASSRDSSHEQYF. The CDR3 DNA is TGTGCCAGCTCCAGGGACAGTAGCCACGAGCAGTACTTC.

V is TRBV2 and J is TRBJ1-1, with unresolved D. CDR1 is SNHLY, CDR2 FYNNEI, per germline. The CDR3 consists of 13 residues. With 8 bases removed from V and 3 bases from J, the gap between germline ends came to 13 bases. CDR3 protein: CASGTTVDTEAFF. CDR3 sequence (DNA): TGTGCCAGCGGAACGACTGTGGACACTGAAGCTTTCTTT.

The gene calls are TRBV7-2 and TRBJ2-2; TRBD2 aligns across 8 bases. The CDR3 is 15 amino acids. V gave up 4 bases and J gave up 1 base; unmatched junction bases: 2. Germline CDR1 is SGHTA and CDR2 is FQGNSA. The CDR3 coding sequence is TGTGCCAGCAGCTCGAGCGGGGGGAACACCGGGGAGCTGTTTTTT. Translated, it gives CASSSSGGNTGELFF.

This chain connects TRBV28 to TRBJ1-5, with D possibly TRBD1 on 6 matching bases. Germline loops: CDR1 MDHEN, CDR2 SYDVKM. V lost 6 bases and J lost 1, with 13 bases in between. The CDR3 sequence is 15 residues long. The CDR3 nucleotides read TGTGCCAGCAGAATATACAGGGACAGCAATCAGCCCCAGCATTTT. Translating gives CASRIYRDSNQPQHF.

The chain recombines TRBV7-3 with TRBJ2-3; the match to TRBD2 covers 13 bases. Germline V gene sequence: CDR1 SGHTA, CDR2 FQGTGA. With V trimmed by 2 bases and J by 6 bases, 5 bases remained unmatched. This CDR3 has 16 amino acids. In DNA, the CDR3 is TGTGCCAGCAGCTTATCCGGACTAGCGGGGGTGGATACGCAGTATTTT. Its translation is CASSLSGLAGVDTQYF.

The genes are TRBV18 and TRBJ2-7; 8 positions agree with TRBD2. Germline CDR1 is KGHSH and CDR2 is LQKENI. This CDR3 is built from 16 residues. V gave up 1 base and J gave up 3 bases; unmatched junction bases: 8. In DNA, the CDR3 is TGTGCCAGCTCACCACTTGCTAGCGGGCTAAACTACGAGCAGTACTTC. This sequence encodes CASSPLASGLNYEQYF.

This sequence joins TRBV11-2 and TRBJ1-1; TRBD1 is a possible D gene (6 bases). The CDR3 consists of 13 residues. In germline, CDR1 is SGHAT, CDR2 FQNNGV. V was trimmed by 5 bases and J by 1 base, leaving 8 bases between them. The CDR3 nucleotides are TGTGCCAGCAGCATGACAGGGAACACTGAAGCTTTCTTT. Protein: CASSMTGNTEAFF.

The gene calls are TRBV7-9 and TRBJ2-5; TRBD2 aligns across 11 bases. The germline CDR1 and CDR2 sequences are SEHNR and FQNEAQ (reference sequence). CDR3 length: 16 amino acids. Trimming cost V 5 bases and J 2 bases; bases outside gene matches: 7. This chain's CDR3 is CASSTWTSGRQETQYF. The CDR3 region has the DNA TGTGCCAGCAGCACCTGGACTAGCGGGCGACAAGAGACCCAGTACTTC.

The genes are TRBV15 and TRBJ1-4; D is undetermined. V shed 4 bases and J shed 14 bases, with 11 bases lying between them. Germline V gives CDR1 LNHNV, CDR2 YYDKDF (reference sequence). The CDR3 contains 11 residues. CDR3 in amino acids: CATSTYRGLFF. In DNA, the CDR3 is TGTGCCACCAGCACCTACCGCGGGCTGTTTTTT.

The chain uses TRBV18 and TRBJ1-1, with a possible D match to TRBD1 (6 bases). The CDR3 extends over 15 amino acids. Germline values: CDR1 KGHSH, CDR2 LQKENI. Trimming took off 3 bases at V and 2 bases at J, with 13 bases between the two ends. The CDR3 nucleotides read TGTGCCAGCTCACCTACACAGGGTCGTAACACTGAAGCTTTCTTT. Its translation is CASSPTQGRNTEAFF.

This rearrangement joins TRBV27 to TRBJ2-1; D possibly corresponds to TRBD2 (6 bases). CDR3 length: 16 residues. CDR1 and CDR2 (germline): MNHEY, SMNVEV (reference sequence). V was pared by 2 bases and J by 1 base, with 12 bases between. The CDR3 sequence is CASSLGGPVSYNEQFF. In nucleotides, the CDR3 is TGTGCCAGCAGTTTAGGAGGGCCGGTGTCCTACAATGAGCAGTTCTTC.

This chain links TRBV6-5 with TRBJ2-7; 7 positions match TRBD1. The CDR3 runs 16 residues. Germline lookup yields CDR1 MNHEY and CDR2 SVGAGI. J gave up 0 bases and V 4 bases, and 9 bases lay outside the gene matches. The CDR3 reads CASSLTGTVSSYEQYF. CDR3 DNA: TGTGCCAGCAGTTTAACTGGGACAGTGAGCTCCTACGAGCAGTACTTC.

The CDR3 DNA is TGCAGCGTGGGGGGGTTCGGAAAAGGGAGAGAAGCCGAGCAGTACTTC. Its protein is CSVGGFGKGREAEQYF. The V and J genes are TRBV29-1 and TRBJ2-7; TRBD2 matches at 7 bases. The germline CDR1 and CDR2 sequences are SQVTM and ANQGSEA. V lost 6 bases, J lost 6 bases, and 20 bases stayed unmatched. The CDR3 has 16 residues.

This chain connects TRBV27 to TRBJ1-2; possible D gene TRBD1, 6 bases. Germline V lookup: CDR1 MNHEY, CDR2 SMNVEV (reference sequence). V was clipped by 6 bases and J by 0 bases, with 29 bases between them. The CDR3 is 20 residues long. CDR3: CASSPWTDPRPSPANYGYTF. For the CDR3, the DNA is TGTGCCAGCAGCCCATGGACAGACCCTCGCCCTTCCCCAGCTAACTATGGCTACACCTTC.

The chain couples TRBV6-5 to TRBJ1-2; TRBD1 might be the D (5 bases). The CDR3 contains 13 residues. Germline V lookup: CDR1 MNHEY, CDR2 SVGAGI. Deletions cut 11 bases from V and 5 bases from J, with 18 bases between. The CDR3 reads CAGASGGSYGYTF. CDR3 coding DNA: TGTGCCGGTGCATCCGGGGGGTCTTATGGCTACACCTTC.

This clone showed up just once. The genes are TRBV19 and TRBJ2-3; no definite D call. Germline V CDR1 and CDR2: LNHDA, SQIVND (reference sequence). This CDR3 has 14 amino acids. V lost 4 bases and J lost 2, with 10 bases in between. In DNA form, the CDR3 reads TGTGCCAGTAGTACCGACAAGTTCACAGATACGCAGTATTTT. Protein sequence: CASSTDKFTDTQYF.

This clone was recorded a few times. Other DNA sequences within the sample encode an identical CDR3. The V gene is TRBV25-1, the J gene TRBJ1-1; 8 nucleotides agree with TRBD1. With 5 bases clipped from V and 10 bases from J, the junction kept 3 bases outside the gene matches. The CDR3 extends over 11 amino acids. Germline CDR1 is MGHDK and CDR2 is SYGVNS. As DNA, the CDR3 is TGTGCCAGCAGTCGACAGGGGCGAGCTTTCTTT. Protein sequence: CASSRQGRAFF. Based on the CDR3 plus reference TRBV25-1 and TRBJ1-1, the full variable domain is EADIYQTPRYLVIGTGKKITLECSQTMGHDKMYWYQQDPGMELHLIHYSYGVNSTEKGDLSSESTVSRIRTEHFPLTLESARPSHTSQYLCASSRQGRAFFGQGTRLTVV.

V and J are TRBV5-1 and TRBJ2-5; tentative D call: TRBD1 (5 bases). The CDR3 covers 14 residues. Trimming pared 4 bases from V and 2 bases from J, leaving 12 bases between. CDR1 is SGHRS and CDR2 is YFSETQ in the germline V gene. CDR3 nucleotide sequence: TGCGCCAGCAGCGTCCAGGGCGGACAAGAGACCCAGTACTTC. Encoded protein: CASSVQGGQETQYF.

The rearrangement joins TRBV5-4 to TRBJ1-1; D is undetermined. V lost 5 bases, J lost 5 bases, and 10 bases lay in between. This CDR3 comprises 12 residues. Germline-derived CDR1 and CDR2 are SGHNT and YYREEE (reference sequence). DNA for the CDR3: TGTGCCAGCAGTAACGGGATAACTGAAGCTTTCTTT. This translates into CASSNGITEAFF. Using reference TRBV5-4 and TRBJ1-1 for the parts outside the CDR3, the full variable domain is ETGVTQSPTHLIKTRGQQVTLRCSSQSGHNTVSWYQQALGQGPQFIFQYYREEENGRGNFPPRFSGLQFPNYSSELNVNALELDDSALYLCASSNGITEAFFGQGTRLTVV.